Listed below are T cell receptor beta chains from one sample, sequenced in a study of blood T cell repertoires in COVID-19. Data came from immunoSEQ multiplex PCR; TCRdb stores just in-frame clones and leaves some out. Of a few hundred thousand clones in the sample, more than 85% were seen once. Sequencing was done on a sample of PBMCs or T cells enriched from blood (not recorded which). Receptors originate from a woman in her twenties or thirties who had recovered from COVID-19. The CDR3 runs from the conserved cysteine through the conserved F or W. D genes are given only for firm matches. Size tells how often a clone was seen (once, few, many) or the class of an expanded clone, and some rows leave it out.

j_call d_call clone_size v_call cdr3_aa cdr3_nt
TRBJ2-7 . . TRBV2 CASCQTGAYSYEQYF TGTGCCAGCTGTCAAACGGGAGCGTACTCCTACGAGCAGTACTTC
TRBJ2-1 TRBD1 . TRBV7-3 CASSWTGPSSYNEQFF TGTGCCAGCAGTTGGACAGGACCAAGCTCCTACAATGAGCAGTTCTTC
TRBJ1-1 . . TRBV7-9 CASSLGGLRMNTEAFF TGTGCCAGCAGCTTAGGGGGGCTGCGGATGAACACTGAAGCTTTCTTT
TRBJ1-2 . once TRBV5-1 CASSLAPPEGGYTF TGCGCCAGCAGCTTGGCACCCCCCGAGGGTGGCTACACCTTC
TRBJ2-5 TRBD1 . TRBV25-1 CASSDLGQGQQETQYF TGTGCCAGCAGTGACCTTGGACAGGGCCAACAAGAGACCCAGTACTTC
TRBJ1-6 . . TRBV5-1 CASSLREGMSSPLHF TGCGCCAGCAGCTTAAGGGAGGGAATGAGTTCACCCCTCCACTTT
TRBJ1-2 TRBD1 . TRBV19 CASSMDRGNYGYTF TGTGCCAGTAGTATGGACAGGGGGAACTATGGCTACACCTTC
TRBJ1-6 TRBD1 . TRBV6-5 CASSPDRADSPLHF TGTGCCAGCAGCCCAGACAGGGCGGACTCACCCCTCCACTTT
TRBJ1-2 . . TRBV7-9 CASSLIRQGHPRGYTF TGTGCCAGCAGCCTAATTAGGCAGGGACACCCGCGTGGCTACACCTTC
TRBJ1-5 . . TRBV2 CASSGTGWNQPQHF TGTGCCAGCAGTGGTACAGGGTGGAATCAGCCCCAGCATTTT
TRBJ2-5 TRBD2 once TRBV28 CASSPGGAGARETQYF TGTGCCAGCAGCCCTGGGGGAGCGGGAGCGCGAGAGACCCAGTACTTC
TRBJ2-7 . few TRBV27 CASRPNSGSRSSYEQYF TGTGCCAGCAGACCAAATTCAGGGTCGCGGAGCTCCTACGAGCAGTACTTC
TRBJ1-1 TRBD1 . TRBV4-1 CASSLRGVEAFF TGCGCCAGCAGCCTCAGGGGGGTTGAAGCTTTCTTT
TRBJ1-1 . . TRBV27 CASSLLSRTEAFF TGTGCCAGCAGTTTACTGTCGAGGACTGAAGCTTTCTTT
TRBJ1-2 TRBD1 . TRBV4-1 CARAMTGEGNYGYTF TGCGCCAGGGCGATGACAGGGGAAGGGAACTATGGCTACACCTTC
TRBJ1-2 . . TRBV30 CAWTAGMGYTF TGTGCCTGGACGGCAGGGATGGGCTACACCTTC
TRBJ1-4 TRBD1 . TRBV6-1 CASSEHRGMEKLFF TGTGCCAGCAGTGAACACAGGGGAATGGAAAAACTGTTTTTT
TRBJ2-2 . . TRBV7-9 CASSLASNPNTGELFF TGTGCCAGCAGCTTAGCCTCTAACCCGAACACCGGGGAGCTGTTTTTT
TRBJ2-7 . . TRBV27 CASKPGGLDEQYF TGTGCCAGCAAGCCAGGAGGGTTGGACGAGCAGTACTTC
TRBJ2-2 TRBD1 . TRBV11-2 CASSRAGTGTGELFF TGTGCCAGCAGCCGAGCCGGGACAGGGACCGGGGAGCTGTTTTTT
TRBJ2-1 TRBD2 . TRBV19 CASSMSLLAVYNEQFF TGTGCCAGTAGTATGAGTTTACTAGCGGTTTACAATGAGCAGTTCTTC
TRBJ1-1 TRBD1 . TRBV10-3 CAISPGQGASLDEAFF TGTGCCATCAGCCCCGGACAGGGGGCTTCTTTGGATGAAGCTTTCTTT
TRBJ2-1 . . TRBV5-1 CASSLGALATGNEQFF TGCGCCAGCAGCTTGGGAGCGCTGGCAACGGGCAATGAGCAGTTCTTC
TRBJ2-1 TRBD2 . TRBV10-3 CAISPPGGSLFF TGTGCCATCAGTCCACCCGGCGGGAGCCTGTTCTTC
TRBJ1-1 . . TRBV5-1 CASSLDRLNTEAFF TGCGCCAGCAGCTTGGACAGATTGAACACTGAAGCTTTCTTT
TRBJ1-2 TRBD1 . TRBV27 CASSHGTGDYGYTF TGTGCCAGCAGCCACGGGACAGGGGACTATGGCTACACCTTC
TRBJ2-7 TRBD2 . TRBV7-9 CASSPASGRLGLEQYF TGTGCCAGCAGCCCGGCTAGCGGGAGGCTTGGCCTCGAGCAGTACTTC
TRBJ1-1 . . TRBV11-2 CASSLISGITEAFF TGTGCCAGCAGCTTAATTTCCGGGATAACTGAAGCTTTCTTT
TRBJ1-5 . once TRBV3-1/TRBV3-2 CASSQQGNQPQHF TGTGCCAGCAGCCAGCAGGGCAATCAGCCCCAGCATTTT
TRBJ2-4 TRBD1 . TRBV28 CASSLGDRVRNIQYF TGTGCCAGCAGTTTAGGGGACAGAGTCCGTAACATTCAGTACTTC
TRBJ2-7 . few TRBV6-4 CASSEFGVPLDEQYF TGTGCCAGCAGTGAGTTCGGGGTACCTTTGGACGAGCAGTACTTC
TRBJ2-7 TRBD2 . TRBV27 CASSFSGGETYEQYF TGTGCCAGCAGTTTTAGCGGGGGAGAAACCTACGAGCAGTACTTC
TRBJ2-2 . . TRBV3-1/TRBV3-2 CASSLPGHLNTGELFF TGTGCCAGCAGCCTTCCGGGACACCTGAACACCGGGGAGCTGTTTTTT
TRBJ1-1 . . TRBV4-1 CANHAWGCGTEAFF TGCGCCAACCACGCTTGGGGCTGTGGCACTGAAGCTTTCTTT
TRBJ1-6 . . TRBV14 CASSQPHSPLHF TGTGCCAGCAGCCAACCACACTCACCCCTCCACTTT